This entry concerns a single T cell receptor beta chain. Its antigen is not identified. This sample is part of a study of T cells in Graves' hyperthyroidism and ophthalmopathy. As for the study in general: Once the initial diagnosis was made, peripheral blood was obtained before any treatment. Study outcomes and limitations: Separating ophthalmopathy from stable hyperthyroidism was achieved by a 13 V-J model. Among clonotypes expanded in thyroid above 0.001, most were also found in blood.

The source material, RNA transcripts, was used to amplify TCR beta CDR3 regions. HTBI primers were used for first-round RT-PCR of the TCR CDR3. TCRdb fed the multiplex PCR reads into MiXCR, producing one record per CDR3 protein. The sample contains roughly 700,000 distinct CDR3 sequences, around 16% of which appear only once. Patients between 18 and 65 years old had hyperthyroidism, newly diagnosed and lasting under 2 months. The length of the CDR3 is 12 residues. Germline loops: CDR1 LNHDA, CDR2 SQIVND (reference sequence). V was cut by 5 bases and J by 6 bases, with 9 bases left in between. Sequencing was carried out using blood. The TCR was taken from a man aged 50 to 60 with Graves' hyperthyroidism. V gene TRBV19 combines with J gene TRBJ2-3; D uncertain. In DNA, the CDR3 is TGTGCCAGTAGTCCTCCGGCGGATACGCAGTATTTT. As protein: CASSPPADTQYF.